The source of this T cell receptor (beta chain) is a study of blood T cell repertoires in COVID-19. Authors' analysis steps: Amplification from reference gene primers served as the basis for estimated nucleated cell counts. Profiling relied on immunoSEQ multiplex PCR, and the TCRdb table lists in-frame clones only, not all of them. V and J calls and clone size are copied from that table; D and trimming were computed from the DNA. Of a few hundred thousand clones listed, about 87% were seen once; the top ten hold 1.6%. Germline V gene sequence: CDR1 MRHNA, CDR2 SNTAGT. CDR3 size: 16 residues. V was clipped by 6 bases and J by 3 bases; unmatched bases: 5. Seattle cases were enrolled at active infection and followed longitudinally.

The sample consisted of peripheral blood. The chain links TRBV6-4 to TRBJ2-2; 12 bases map to TRBD2. This clonotype originated in a woman in her 30s with COVID-19, enrolled during active disease. Here the CDR3 DNA reads TGTGCCAGCAGACCTACTAGCGGGGGGCACACCGGGGAGCTGTTTTTT. It yields the protein CASRPTSGGHTGELFF.